This passage covers 4 T cell receptor beta chains from one sample sequenced in a study of blood T cells in healthy people across ages. Using a J-beta primer mix together with a sample-barcoded 5' primer, a second PCR was run for roughly 7 to 12 cycles. TCRdb processed the 5' RACE reads anew with MiXCR; each CDR3 protein has one entry. This table has 1.5 million to 2 million distinct CDR3 sequences, 25% to 30% appearing once. Sequenced input: blood. Every receptor here comes from a woman in her twenties or thirties in good health.

This clonotype was counted only a few times. V is TRBV15 and J is TRBJ2-1; 7 positions match TRBD1. The ends lost 5 bases at V and 3 bases at J; junction bases unmatched: 4. The CDR3 has 14 residues. CDR1 LNHNV and CDR2 YYDKDF come from the germline V gene (reference sequence). CDR3 region: CATSPGTVYNEQFF. The CDR3 DNA is TGTGCCACCAGCCCTGGGACAGTCTACAATGAGCAGTTCTTC.

This clonotype was seen many times. The chain combines TRBV5-1 with TRBJ2-7; 8 nucleotides align to TRBD1. After removal of 4 bases from V and 1 base from J, the junction contained 4 bases not matched to a gene. The CDR3 runs to 14 residues. The germline gives CDR1 SGHRS, CDR2 YFSETQ. The CDR3 protein is CASSPGQGSYEQYF. The DNA of the CDR3 is TGCGCCAGCAGCCCCGGACAGGGTTCCTACGAGCAGTACTTC.

This clonotype turned up a few times. V gene TRBV4-2 combines with J gene TRBJ1-2; no clear D. V was cut by 4 bases and J by 7 bases, with 10 bases left in between. The CDR3 loop spans 12 amino acids. Germline assignment: CDR1 LGHNA and CDR2 YNFKEQ. The CDR3 coding sequence is TGTGCCAGCAGCCGCGAAGATCGTGGCTACACCTTC. Its translation: CASSREDRGYTF.

This clonotype was observed a few times. The chain has TRBV7-3 and TRBJ1-6; possible D gene TRBD1, 5 bases. Trimming left V 1 base short and J 5 bases short, with 9 bases between. Per germline, CDR1 SGHTA and CDR2 FQGTGA. The CDR3 is 15 amino acids. CDR3 residues: CASSLNSGNNSPLHF. CDR3 nucleotide sequence: TGTGCCAGCAGCTTAAATTCAGGGAATAATTCACCCCTCCACTTT.